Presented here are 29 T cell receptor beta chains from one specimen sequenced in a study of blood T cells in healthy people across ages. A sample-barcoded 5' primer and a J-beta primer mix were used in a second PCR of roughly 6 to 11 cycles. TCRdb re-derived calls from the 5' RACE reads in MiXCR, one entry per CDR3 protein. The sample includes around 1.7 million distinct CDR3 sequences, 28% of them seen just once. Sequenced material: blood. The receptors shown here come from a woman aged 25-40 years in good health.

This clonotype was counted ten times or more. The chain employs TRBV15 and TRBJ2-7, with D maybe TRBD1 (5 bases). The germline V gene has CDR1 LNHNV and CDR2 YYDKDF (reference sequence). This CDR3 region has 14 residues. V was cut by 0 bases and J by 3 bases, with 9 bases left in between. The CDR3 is CATSREQVNYEQYF. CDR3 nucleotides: TGTGCCACCAGCAGAGAACAGGTCAACTACGAGCAGTACTTC.

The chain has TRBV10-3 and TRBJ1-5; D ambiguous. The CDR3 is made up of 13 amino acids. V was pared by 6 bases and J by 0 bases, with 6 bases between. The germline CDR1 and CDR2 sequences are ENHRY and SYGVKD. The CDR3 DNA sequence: TGTGCCATCAGGTCGGATAGCAATCAGCCCCAGCATTTT. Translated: CAIRSDSNQPQHF.

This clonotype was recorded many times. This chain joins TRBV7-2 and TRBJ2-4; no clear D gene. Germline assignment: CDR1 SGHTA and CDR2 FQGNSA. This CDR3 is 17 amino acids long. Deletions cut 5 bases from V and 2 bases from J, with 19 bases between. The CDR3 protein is CASSEDLLPLTKNIQYF. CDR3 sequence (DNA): TGTGCCAGCAGCGAAGACTTACTCCCCCTAACCAAAAACATTCAGTACTTC.

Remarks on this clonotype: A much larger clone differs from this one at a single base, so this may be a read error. Here the CDR3 DNA reads TGCGGCGTTGAAGCAGCGACTAGCGGACGATACAATGAGCAGTTCTTC. Its protein product is CGVEAATSGRYNEQFF. This chain joins TRBV29-1 and TRBJ2-1; TRBD2 matches at 9 bases. This CDR3 is 16 amino acids long. Per germline, CDR1 SQVTM and CDR2 ANQGSEA.

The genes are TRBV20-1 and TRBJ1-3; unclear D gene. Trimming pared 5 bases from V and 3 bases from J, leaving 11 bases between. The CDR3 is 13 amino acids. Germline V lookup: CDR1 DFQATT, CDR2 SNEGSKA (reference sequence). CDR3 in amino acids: CSAQVTSGNTIYF. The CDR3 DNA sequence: TGCAGTGCTCAGGTGACGAGTGGAAACACCATATATTTT.

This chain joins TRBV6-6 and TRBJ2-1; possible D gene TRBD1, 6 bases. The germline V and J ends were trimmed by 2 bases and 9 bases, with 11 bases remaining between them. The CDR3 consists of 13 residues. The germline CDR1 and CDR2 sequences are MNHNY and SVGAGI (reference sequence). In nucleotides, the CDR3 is TGTGCCAGCAGTTACCAGGGGTCCAGTGAGCAGTTCTTC. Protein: CASSYQGSSEQFF.

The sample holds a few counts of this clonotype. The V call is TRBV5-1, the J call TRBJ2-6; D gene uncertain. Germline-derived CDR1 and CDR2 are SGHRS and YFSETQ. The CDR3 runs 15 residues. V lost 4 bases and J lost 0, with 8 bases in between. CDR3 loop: CASSTTSSGANVLTF. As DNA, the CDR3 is TGCGCCAGCAGCACGACCAGCTCTGGGGCCAACGTCCTGACTTTC.

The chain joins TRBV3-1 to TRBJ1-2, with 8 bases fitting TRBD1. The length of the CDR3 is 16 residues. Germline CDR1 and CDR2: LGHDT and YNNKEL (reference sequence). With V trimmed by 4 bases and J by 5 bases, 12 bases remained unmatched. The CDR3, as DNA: TGTGCCAGCAGCCCTCAACGCGTCAGGGGGCCGTATGGCTACACCTTC. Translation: CASSPQRVRGPYGYTF.

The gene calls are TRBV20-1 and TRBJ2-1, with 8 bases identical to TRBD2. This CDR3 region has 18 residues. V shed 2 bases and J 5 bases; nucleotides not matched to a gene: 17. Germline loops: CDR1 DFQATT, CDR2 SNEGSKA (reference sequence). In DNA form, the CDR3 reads TGCAGTGCTAGAAGTGCCCGGACTAGCAGGGCTATCGACAATGAGCAGTTCTTC. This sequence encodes CSARSARTSRAIDNEQFF.

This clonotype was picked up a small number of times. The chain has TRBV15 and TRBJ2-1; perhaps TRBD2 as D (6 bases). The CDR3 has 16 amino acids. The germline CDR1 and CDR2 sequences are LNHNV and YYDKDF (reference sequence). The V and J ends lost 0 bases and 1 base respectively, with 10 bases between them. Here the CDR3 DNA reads TGTGCCACCAGCAGAGATCGGGAGTTGTCCTACAATGAGCAGTTCTTC. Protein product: CATSRDRELSYNEQFF.

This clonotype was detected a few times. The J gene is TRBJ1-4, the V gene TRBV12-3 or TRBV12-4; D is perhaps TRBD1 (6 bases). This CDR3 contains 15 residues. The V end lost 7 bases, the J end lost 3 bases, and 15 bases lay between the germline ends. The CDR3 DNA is TGTGCCAGCACTCCCCGGGGACAATCTAATGAAAAACTGTTTTTT. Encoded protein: CASTPRGQSNEKLFF.

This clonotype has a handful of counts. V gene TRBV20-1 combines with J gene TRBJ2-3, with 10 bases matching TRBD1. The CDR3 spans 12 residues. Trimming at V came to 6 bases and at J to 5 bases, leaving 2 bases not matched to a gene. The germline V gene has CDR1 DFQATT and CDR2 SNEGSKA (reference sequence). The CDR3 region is CSAGQGRDTQYF. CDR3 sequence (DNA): TGCAGTGCGGGACAGGGGAGAGATACGCAGTATTTT.

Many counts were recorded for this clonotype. The CDR3 DNA reads TGCGCCAGCAGCCCCCAGTGGGGTGGCTCTGGGGCCAACGTCCTGACTTTC. Its protein is CASSPQWGGSGANVLTF. This chain uses TRBV4-1 with TRBJ2-6; D uncertain. V gave up 4 bases and J gave up 0 bases, with 13 bases separating them. Germline CDR1 MGHRA, CDR2 YSYEKL. The CDR3 extends over 17 amino acids.

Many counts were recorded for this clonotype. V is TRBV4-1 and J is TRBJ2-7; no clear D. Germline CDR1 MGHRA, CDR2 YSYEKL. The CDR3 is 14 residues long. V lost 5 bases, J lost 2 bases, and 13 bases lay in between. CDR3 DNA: TGCGCCAGCAGCTTAGGAAAAGGCACCTACGAGCAGTACTTC. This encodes CASSLGKGTYEQYF.

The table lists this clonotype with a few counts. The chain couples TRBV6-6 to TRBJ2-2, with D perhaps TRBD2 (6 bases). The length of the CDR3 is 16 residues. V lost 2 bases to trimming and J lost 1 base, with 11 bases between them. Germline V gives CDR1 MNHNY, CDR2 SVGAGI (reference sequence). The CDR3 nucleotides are TGTGCCAGCAGTTACGCGACTAGTATGAACACCGGGGAGCTGTTTTTT. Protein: CASSYATSMNTGELFF.

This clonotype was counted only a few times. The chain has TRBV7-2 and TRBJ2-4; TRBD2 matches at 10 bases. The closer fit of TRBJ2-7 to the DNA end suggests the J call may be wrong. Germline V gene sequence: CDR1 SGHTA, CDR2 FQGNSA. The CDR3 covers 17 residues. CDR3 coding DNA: TGTGCCAGCAGCGCTTCTAGCGGGAGCTTGGCCCCATACGAGCAGTACTTC. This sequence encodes CASSASSGSLAPYEQYF.

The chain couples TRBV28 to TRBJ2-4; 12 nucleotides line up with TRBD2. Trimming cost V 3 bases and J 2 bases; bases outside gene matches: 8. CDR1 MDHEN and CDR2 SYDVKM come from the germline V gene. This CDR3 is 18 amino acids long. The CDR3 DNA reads TGTGCCAGCAGTTTTATGGCTAGCGGGGGGGCAACCAAAAACATTCAGTACTTC. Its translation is CASSFMASGGATKNIQYF. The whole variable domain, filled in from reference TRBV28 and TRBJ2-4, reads DVKVTQSSRYLVKRTGEKVFLECVQDMDHENMFWYRQDPGLGLRLIYFSYDVKMKEKGDIPEGYSVSREKKERFSLILESASTNQTSMYLCASSFMASGGATKNIQYFGAGTRLSVL.

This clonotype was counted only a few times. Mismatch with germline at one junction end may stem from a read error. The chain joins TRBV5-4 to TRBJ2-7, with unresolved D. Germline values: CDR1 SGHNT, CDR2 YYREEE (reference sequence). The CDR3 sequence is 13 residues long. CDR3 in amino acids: CANSFNLGYEQYF. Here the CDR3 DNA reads TGTGCCAACAGCTTCAATTTGGGCTACGAGCAGTACTTC.

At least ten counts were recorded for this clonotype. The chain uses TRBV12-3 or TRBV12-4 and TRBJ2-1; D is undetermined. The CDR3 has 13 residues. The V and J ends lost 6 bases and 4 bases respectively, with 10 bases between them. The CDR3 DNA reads TGTGCCAGCAGCCCCGACTGGTACAATGAGCAGTTCTTC. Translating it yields CASSPDWYNEQFF.

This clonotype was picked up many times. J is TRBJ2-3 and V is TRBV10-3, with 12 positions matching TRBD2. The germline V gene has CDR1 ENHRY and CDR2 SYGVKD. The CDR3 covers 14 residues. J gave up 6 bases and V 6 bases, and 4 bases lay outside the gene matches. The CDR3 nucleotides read TGTGCCATCAGCGAACTAGCGGGAGGTGATACGCAGTATTTT. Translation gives CAISELAGGDTQYF.

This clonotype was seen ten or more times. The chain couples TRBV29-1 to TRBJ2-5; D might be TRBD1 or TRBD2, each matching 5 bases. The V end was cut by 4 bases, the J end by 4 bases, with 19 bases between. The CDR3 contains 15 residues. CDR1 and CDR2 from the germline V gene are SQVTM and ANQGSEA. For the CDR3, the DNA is TGCAGCGTTGTCTTTGGGGCATCCAGCGGAGAGACCCAGTACTTC. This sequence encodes CSVVFGASSGETQYF.

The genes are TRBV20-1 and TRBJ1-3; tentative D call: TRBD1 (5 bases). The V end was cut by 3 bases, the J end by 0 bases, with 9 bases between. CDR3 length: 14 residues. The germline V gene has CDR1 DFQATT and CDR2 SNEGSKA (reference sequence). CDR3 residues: CSASAGPSGNTIYF. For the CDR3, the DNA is TGCAGTGCTAGTGCAGGGCCCTCTGGAAACACCATATATTTT.

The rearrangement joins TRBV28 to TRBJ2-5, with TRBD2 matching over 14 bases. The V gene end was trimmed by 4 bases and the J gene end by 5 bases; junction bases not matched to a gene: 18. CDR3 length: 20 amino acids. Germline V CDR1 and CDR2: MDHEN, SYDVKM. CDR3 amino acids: CASSSLSGTSGGQMGETQYF. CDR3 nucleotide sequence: TGTGCCAGCAGTTCCCTCTCCGGGACTAGCGGGGGACAAATGGGGGAGACCCAGTACTTC.

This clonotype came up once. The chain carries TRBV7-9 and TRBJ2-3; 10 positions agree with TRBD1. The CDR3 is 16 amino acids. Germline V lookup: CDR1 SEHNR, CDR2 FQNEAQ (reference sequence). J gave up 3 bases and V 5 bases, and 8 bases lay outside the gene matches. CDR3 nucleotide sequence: TGTGCCAGCAGCCCCCCCGGGACAGGGGTTACAGATACGCAGTATTTT. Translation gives CASSPPGTGVTDTQYF.

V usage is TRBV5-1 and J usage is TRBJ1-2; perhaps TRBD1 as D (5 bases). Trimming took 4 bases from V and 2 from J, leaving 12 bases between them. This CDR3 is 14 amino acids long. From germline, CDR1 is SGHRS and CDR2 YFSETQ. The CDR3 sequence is CASSPRDRNYGYTF. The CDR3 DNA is TGCGCCAGCAGCCCCCGGGACCGAAACTATGGCTACACCTTC.

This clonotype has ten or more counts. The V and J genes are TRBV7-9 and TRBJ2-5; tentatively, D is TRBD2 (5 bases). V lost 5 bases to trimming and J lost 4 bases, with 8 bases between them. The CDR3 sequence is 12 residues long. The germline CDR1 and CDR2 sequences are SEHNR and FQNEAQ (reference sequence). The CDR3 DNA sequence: TGTGCCAGCAGCCCTAGCAGAGAGACCCAGTACTTC. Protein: CASSPSRETQYF.

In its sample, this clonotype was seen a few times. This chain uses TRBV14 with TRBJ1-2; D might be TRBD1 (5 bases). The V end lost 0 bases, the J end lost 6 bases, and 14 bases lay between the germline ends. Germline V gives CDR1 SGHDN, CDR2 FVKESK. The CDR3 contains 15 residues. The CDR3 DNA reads TGTGCCAGCAGCCAAGATCTGGCAGGGCAAAATGGCTACACCTTC. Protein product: CASSQDLAGQNGYTF.

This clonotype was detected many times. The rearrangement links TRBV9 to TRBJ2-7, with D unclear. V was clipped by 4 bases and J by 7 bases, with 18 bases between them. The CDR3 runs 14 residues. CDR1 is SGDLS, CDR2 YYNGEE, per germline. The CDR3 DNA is TGTGCCAGCAGCCCATCGGTTGGGGAACGGGAGCAGTACTTC. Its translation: CASSPSVGEREQYF.

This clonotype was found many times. The CDR3 reads CASSPQRNTEAFF. CDR3 bases: TGTGCCAGCAGCCCCCAGCGGAACACTGAAGCTTTCTTT. This sequence joins TRBV9 and TRBJ1-1, with unresolved D. Trimming took 4 bases from V and 1 from J, leaving 8 bases between them. The CDR3 sequence is 13 residues long. The germline V gene encodes CDR1 SGDLS and CDR2 YYNGEE.